These 22 T cell receptor beta chains were all obtained from the same sample, sequenced in a study of cytomegalovirus exposure and HLA in healthy donors (dated 2017 in TCRdb). The library was generated by the immunoSEQ multiplex PCR assay. TCRdb's version of the immuneACCESS table is confined to in-frame rearrangements and falls short of the full clone set. An unresolved V gene accounts for under half of the shortfall where checked; the remainder is of unknown origin. The sample profile shows over 110,000 clones; about 87% of them were found once. Under 9% of the sample comes from the top ten. Sequencing input: PBMCs. The receptors here all came from a man aged 18 to 30 in good health and CMV-seropositive.

The CDR3 DNA reads as TGTGCCAGCAGCTTAGAAGGACTAGCGGGAGTCGAGCAGTACTTC. Protein product: CASSLEGLAGVEQYF. V gene TRBV7-9 combines with J gene TRBJ2-7, with 13 nucleotides matching TRBD2. The CDR3 has 15 amino acids. The ends lost 1 base at V and 6 bases at J; junction bases unmatched: 3. CDR1 SEHNR and CDR2 FQNEAQ come from the germline V gene (reference sequence).

The chain joins TRBV6-5 to TRBJ1-2; the D is unclear. The V and J ends lost 7 bases and 8 bases respectively, with 20 bases between them. The CDR3 spans 14 residues. Looked up from germline, CDR1 is MNHEY and CDR2 is SVGAGI. The CDR3 is CASNDGLTGRGYTF. CDR3 bases: TGTGCCAGCAACGACGGGTTGACCGGGAGGGGCTACACCTTC.

The rearrangement joins TRBV7-9 to TRBJ1-5; 7 nucleotides agree with TRBD1. The CDR3 is made up of 16 amino acids. Germline CDR1 SEHNR, CDR2 FQNEAQ (reference sequence). With V trimmed by 5 bases and J by 5 bases, 12 bases remained unmatched. CDR3 in amino acids: CASSMEGAGIYQPQHF. CDR3 nucleotide sequence: TGTGCCAGCAGCATGGAGGGGGCGGGAATTTATCAGCCCCAGCATTTT.

The chain uses TRBV7-7 and TRBJ2-2; D could derive from TRBD1 or TRBD2 (5 bases each). CDR3 length equals 14 residues. Germline-derived CDR1 and CDR2 are SSHAT and FNYEAQ (reference sequence). The CDR3: CASAARVEAGELFF. Written as DNA, the CDR3 is TGTGCTAGCGCGGCCAGGGTCGAGGCCGGGGAGCTGTTTTTT.

The chain joins TRBV27 to TRBJ2-7, with 8 bases identical to TRBD2. V dropped 5 bases and J dropped 0; count of bases not matched to a gene: 12. Germline loops: CDR1 MNHEY, CDR2 SMNVEV (reference sequence). This CDR3 has 17 residues. CDR3 sequence reads: CASSPQAGVAVSYEQYF. DNA for the CDR3: TGTGCCAGCAGTCCTCAAGCGGGGGTAGCGGTCTCCTACGAGCAGTACTTC.

The gene calls are TRBV6-1 and TRBJ2-1; 10 nucleotides agree with TRBD2. Unmatched junction bases numbered 5, after V lost 5 bases and J lost 4 bases. There are 15 residues in the CDR3. Germline assignment: CDR1 MNHNS and CDR2 SASEGT. This CDR3 reads CASSRGTSVYNEQFF. CDR3 nucleotide sequence: TGTGCCAGCAGTAGGGGGACTAGCGTTTACAATGAGCAGTTCTTC.

V usage is TRBV10-1 and J usage is TRBJ2-3; 7 bases map to TRBD2. The germline V gene encodes CDR1 WNHNN and CDR2 SYGVQD (reference sequence). CDR3 length: 15 residues. V lost 4 bases and J lost 4; bases outside the gene matches: 8. CDR3 residues: CASSVGAGKSDTQYF. The CDR3 region has the DNA TGCGCCAGCAGTGTTGGAGCGGGGAAGTCAGATACGCAGTATTTT.

This sequence joins TRBV11-2 and TRBJ1-1; 9 nucleotides line up with TRBD1. The CDR3 is 17 amino acids. Germline values: CDR1 SGHAT, CDR2 FQNNGV. V lost 3 bases to trimming and J lost 0 bases; unmatched junction nucleotides: 8. CDR3 in amino acids: CASSLEDRGHLNTEAFF. The CDR3 region has the DNA TGTGCCAGCAGCTTGGAGGACAGGGGTCATTTGAACACTGAAGCTTTCTTT. Complete variable domain (other parts from reference TRBV11-2 and TRBJ1-1): EAGVAQSPRYKIIEKRQSVAFWCNPISGHATLYWYQQILGQGPKLLIQFQNNGVVDDSQLPKDRFSAERLKGVDSTLKIQPAKLEDSAVYLCASSLEDRGHLNTEAFFGQGTRLTVV.

The rearrangement joins TRBV6-5 to TRBJ2-7; TRBD1 agrees at 7 bases. The V gene end was trimmed by 5 bases and the J gene end by 2 bases; junction bases not matched to a gene: 6. Germline V gene data show CDR1 as MNHEY and CDR2 as SVGAGI. The CDR3 sequence is 14 residues long. CDR3 sequence (DNA): TGTGCCAGCAGTAATCAGGGGGTTGCCTACGAGCAGTACTTC. Translation: CASSNQGVAYEQYF.

This chain connects TRBV5-1 to TRBJ1-1, with a possible D match to TRBD1 (6 bases). There are 17 residues in the CDR3. The germline CDR1 and CDR2 sequences are SGHRS and YFSETQ. V lost 0 bases and J lost 5, with 20 bases in between. The CDR3 sequence is CASSLAARLTGGTEAFF. CDR3 coding DNA: TGCGCCAGCAGCTTGGCAGCAAGATTGACAGGCGGGACTGAAGCTTTCTTT.

V and J are TRBV25-1 and TRBJ2-5; 7 bases map to TRBD2. This CDR3 is 11 amino acids long. Germline loops: CDR1 MGHDK, CDR2 SYGVNS. V shed 8 bases, J shed 5 bases, and the junction held 2 bases outside the gene matches. The CDR3 DNA follows: TGTGCCAGCTGGGGGGGGGAGACCCAGTACTTC. Protein product: CASWGGETQYF.

This chain links TRBV11-3 with TRBJ2-7; TRBD2 matches 9 bases. CDR3 length equals 15 residues. Per the germline V gene, CDR1 is SGHNT and CDR2 is YENEEA. V lost 4 bases to trimming and J lost 5 bases; unmatched junction nucleotides: 9. In DNA form, the CDR3 reads TGTGCCAGCAGCTCCCGAGCCGGGACTAGCAACGAGCAGTACTTC. This encodes CASSSRAGTSNEQYF.

The V and J genes are TRBV11-2 and TRBJ2-7; D is perhaps TRBD1 (6 bases). The V gene's germline CDR1 is SGHAT and CDR2 FQNNGV. The ends were cut back, 4 bases at V and 2 bases at J, with 15 bases in the middle. The CDR3 contains 15 residues. CDR3 loop: CASSSSGTLPYEQYF. CDR3 coding DNA: TGTGCCAGCAGCTCCTCCGGGACACTGCCCTACGAGCAGTACTTC. Full variable domain (outside the CDR3, taken from reference TRBV11-2 and TRBJ2-7): EAGVAQSPRYKIIEKRQSVAFWCNPISGHATLYWYQQILGQGPKLLIQFQNNGVVDDSQLPKDRFSAERLKGVDSTLKIQPAKLEDSAVYLCASSSSGTLPYEQYFGPGTRLTVT.

The chain joins TRBV12-5 to TRBJ1-2; a possible D gene is TRBD1 (6 bases). This CDR3 is built from 13 residues. CDR1 LGHNT and CDR2 FRNRAP come from the germline V gene. V lost 3 bases, J lost 8 bases, and 13 bases lay in between. In DNA form, the CDR3 reads TGTGCTAGTGGTTTCGGACAGTCGGGAGGCTACACCTTC. Residues: CASGFGQSGGYTF.

Comment on this clone: This specimen includes other DNA sequences encoding the same CDR3. The rearrangement links TRBV27 to TRBJ1-5; D might be TRBD1 (5 bases). Trimming took off 3 bases at V and 4 bases at J, with 10 bases between the two ends. The CDR3 sequence is 14 residues long. In germline, CDR1 is MNHEY, CDR2 SMNVEV (reference sequence). Written as DNA, the CDR3 is TGTGCCAGCAGTTTCGGGGGAGCAAATCAGCCCCAGCATTTT. Translation: CASSFGGANQPQHF.

The gene calls are TRBV6-6 and TRBJ1-5, with D perhaps matching TRBD1 (6 bases). In germline, CDR1 is MNHNY, CDR2 SVGAGI (reference sequence). V was clipped by 6 bases and J by 7 bases, with 13 bases between them. CDR3 size: 13 residues. CDR3 bases: TGTGCCAGCAGCAGGGGAACGGGGCAGCCCCAGCATTTT. This sequence encodes CASSRGTGQPQHF.

The chain is built from TRBV5-4 and TRBJ1-2; D is possibly TRBD1 (6 bases). Per the germline V gene, CDR1 is SGHNT and CDR2 is YYREEE (reference sequence). The V and J ends lost 1 base and 7 bases respectively, with 8 bases between them. The CDR3 contains 12 residues. The chain's CDR3 is CASSLRTAGYTF. CDR3 nucleotides: TGTGCCAGCAGCTTGAGGACAGCTGGCTACACCTTC.

The chain uses TRBV2 and TRBJ1-1; D perhaps matches TRBD1 (5 bases). Trimming removed 3 bases at V and 4 bases at J, with 12 bases between. The CDR3 totals 14 residues. CDR1 and CDR2 from the germline V gene are SNHLY and FYNNEI. The CDR3, as DNA: TGTGCCAGCAGTGATTGGGGCTCTGGCACTGAAGCTTTCTTT. Encoded protein: CASSDWGSGTEAFF. Filled out from reference TRBV2 and TRBJ1-1, the complete variable domain reads EPEVTQTPSHQVTQMGQEVILRCVPISNHLYFYWYRQILGQKVEFLVSFYNNEISEKSEIFDDQFSVERPDGSNFTLKIRSTKLEDSAMYFCASSDWGSGTEAFFGQGTRLTVV.

The chain recombines TRBV7-9 with TRBJ2-7, with D unclear. Germline loops: CDR1 SEHNR, CDR2 FQNEAQ (reference sequence). This CDR3 contains 13 residues. Trimming stripped 2 bases from V and 1 base from J, with 6 bases between. The CDR3 bases are TGTGCCAGCAGCTTATCCTCTTCCTACGAGCAGTACTTC. This codes for CASSLSSSYEQYF. The variable domain in full, with the rest retrieved from reference TRBV7-9 and TRBJ2-7, is DTGVSQNPRHKITKRGQNVTFRCDPISEHNRLYWYRQTLGQGPEFLTYFQNEAQLEKSRLLSDRFSAERPKGSFSTLEIQRTEQGDSAMYLCASSLSSSYEQYFGPGTRLTVT.

The gene calls are TRBV10-3 and TRBJ2-1, with 8 bases that match TRBD2. The length of the CDR3 is 11 residues. Trimming cost V 10 bases and J 14 bases; bases outside gene matches: 10. Germline-derived CDR1 and CDR2 are ENHRY and SYGVKD. The CDR3 DNA sequence: TGTGCCAGTTCCTCCGGGACTAGTGAGTTCTTC. Protein product: CASSSGTSEFF.

The V call is TRBV7-3, the J call TRBJ2-5; 7 bases map to TRBD1. The CDR3 is 13 amino acids. Germline CDR1 and CDR2: SGHTA and FQGTGA. The J segment lost 4 bases and the V segment lost 1 base, leaving 0 bases of the junction unmatched. The CDR3 DNA sequence: TGTGCCAGCAGCTTAAACAGGGGAGAGACCCAGTACTTC. Translation: CASSLNRGETQYF.

This chain uses TRBV11-2 with TRBJ2-6; possibly TRBD2 for D (5 bases). Germline loops: CDR1 SGHAT, CDR2 FQNNGV. The CDR3 is made up of 15 amino acids. Between the trimmed V and J ends, which lost 0 bases and 7 bases, there was a span of 10 bases. In DNA, the CDR3 is TGTGCCAGCAGCTTAGAGAGGGTTGGAGCCAACGTCCTGACTTTC. This encodes CASSLERVGANVLTF.